This T cell receptor (beta chain) was sequenced during a study of molecular identifiers for immune sequencing clone quantification. J gave up 10 bases and V 4 bases, and 12 bases lay outside the gene matches. The CDR3 sequence is 15 residues long. This clonotype came up many times. Antigen unknown. Findings and limits, study-wide: In naive cells, under 1% of molecules belonged to clones above 20 RNA copies, against over 97% in effector cells.

TCRdb redid the calling of the PCR reads with MiXCR, one entry per CDR3 protein. The profile covers more than 250,000 distinct CDR3 sequences, with 20% to 25% appearing a single time and roughly 0.8% taken by the ten largest. The sample taken for sequencing was naive CD8+ T cells from blood, with Jurkat cell RNA spiked in. The subset: FACS-sorted CD8+CD4-CCR7+CD45RA+ naive T cells. This clonotype was obtained from a human donor in good health. Some libraries in this study had Jurkat cell RNA spiked in. The chain uses TRBV12-3 or TRBV12-4 and TRBJ2-3; 9 nucleotides line up with TRBD2. The CDR3 nucleotides are TGTGCCAGCAGTTCCGCGGGGGGGCGTGACGGTCCGCAGTATTTT. Translated: CASSSAGGRDGPQYF.